Below are 18 T cell receptor beta chains sequenced from a single sample in a study of CD8+CD57+ T cells in acquired aplastic anemia. Profiling of TCR beta VDJ combinations and CDR3 sequences used genomic DNA as template. Each CDR3 protein is one row after TCRdb ran MiXCR on the reads. The table records about 220,000 distinct CDR3 sequences, around 32% of them present only once. The sample taken for sequencing was sorted CD4+, CD8+, or CD8+CD57+ T cells (not recorded which) from PBMCs. These receptors all stem from a human donor in good health, serving as a control.

The chain combines TRBV6-5 with TRBJ1-2, with TRBD1 matching 11 bases. The CDR3 is 15 residues long. The J segment lost 8 bases and the V segment lost 2 bases, leaving 7 bases of the junction unmatched. Germline V gene sequence: CDR1 MNHEY, CDR2 SVGAGI. The CDR3, as DNA: TGTGCCAGCAGTTACCTGGGACAGGGGGTAGGGGGCTACACCTTC. Translation gives CASSYLGQGVGGYTF.

In its sample, this clonotype was seen a few times. The V and J genes are TRBV6-1 and TRBJ2-6; unclear D gene. With 4 bases removed from V and 0 bases from J, the gap between germline ends came to 13 bases. CDR3 length equals 17 residues. The V gene's germline CDR1 is MNHNS and CDR2 SASEGT. The CDR3 DNA sequence: TGTGCCAGCAGTGCCCTTCGGATGCACTCTGGGGCCAACGTCCTGACTTTC. Translation gives CASSALRMHSGANVLTF.

This clonotype was seen a few times. V usage is TRBV9 and J usage is TRBJ2-2; possibly TRBD1 or TRBD2 for D (7 bases each). The V end lost 6 bases, the J end lost 5 bases, and 23 bases lay between the germline ends. Germline V gene sequence: CDR1 SGDLS, CDR2 YYNGEE. This CDR3 has 17 amino acids. The CDR3 DNA is TGTGCCAGCAAGGACGTAGCAGGGGGAGGGATGACCGGGGAGCTGTTTTTT. Translated, it gives CASKDVAGGGMTGELFF. Together with reference TRBV9 and TRBJ2-2, the CDR3 gives the full variable domain: DSGVTQTPKHLITATGQRVTLRCSPRSGDLSVYWYQQSLDQGLQFLIQYYNGEERAKGNILERFSAQQFPDLHSELNLSSLELGDSALYFCASKDVAGGGMTGELFFGEGSRLTVL.

The V gene is TRBV24-1, the J gene TRBJ1-2; TRBD1 might be the D (5 bases). The CDR3 contains 15 residues. The V gene lost 3 bases and the J gene lost 6 bases, with 16 bases spanning the gap. Germline CDR1 and CDR2: KGHDR and SFDVKD. The CDR3 region has the DNA TGTGCCACCAGTGATCCGGACAAGGGAGAGAATGGCTACACCTTC. Its protein is CATSDPDKGENGYTF.

This clonotype was observed a single time. A much larger clone sits a single nucleotide away, making a read error possible. The chain combines TRBV27 with TRBJ2-7; D not resolved. Germline lookup yields CDR1 MNHEY and CDR2 SMNVEV (reference sequence). The CDR3 covers 13 residues. The CDR3 is CASSRGRNYGQYF. The CDR3 nucleotides read TGTGCCAGCAGCCGCGGACGGAACTACGGGCAGTACTTC.

This clonotype was found once. The V call is TRBV12-3 or TRBV12-4, the J call TRBJ1-1; D is possibly TRBD1 (6 bases). V was cut by 5 bases and J by 2 bases, with 18 bases left in between. CDR3 length: 16 amino acids. The CDR3 coding sequence is TGTGCCAGCAGTCACAGGGTTTTCGTGATAAACACTGAAGCTTTCTTT. Protein product: CASSHRVFVINTEAFF.

Comment on this clonotype: A much larger clone differs by one base, so this may be a read error. The J gene is TRBJ2-7, the V gene TRBV4-1; 8 bases match TRBD1. The CDR3 length is 14 residues. Per germline, CDR1 MGHRA and CDR2 YSYEKL. CDR3: CPSSPPLDRGEQYF. Written as DNA, the CDR3 is TGCCCCAGCAGCCCCCCCCTTGACAGGGGCGAGCAGTACTTC.

The CDR3 here is CASSYWSGIGGAYEQYF. The CDR3 bases are TGTGCCAGCAGTTACTGGTCCGGGATAGGGGGTGCCTACGAGCAGTACTTC. The rearrangement uses TRBV6-2 or TRBV6-3 and TRBJ2-7, with D perhaps matching TRBD1 (6 bases). Germline CDR1 reads MNHEY; CDR2 reads SVGEGT. The CDR3 is made up of 17 amino acids. V lost 1 base and J lost 2, with 18 bases in between.

This clonotype has a count of ten or more. The chain has TRBV2 and TRBJ1-5; D ambiguous. V was cut by 1 base and J by 4 bases, with 8 bases left in between. Germline V lookup: CDR1 SNHLY, CDR2 FYNNEI. The length of the CDR3 is 14 residues. In DNA, the CDR3 is TGTGCCAGCAGTGAAGATCTGGGAAATCAGCCCCAGCATTTT. Translated, it gives CASSEDLGNQPQHF.

The chain carries TRBV5-1 and TRBJ1-4; D is undetermined. Germline-derived CDR1 and CDR2 are SGHRS and YFSETQ. This CDR3 has 16 residues. The V end was cut by 4 bases, the J end by 8 bases, with 21 bases between. CDR3 protein: CASSLRPPSRGEKLFF. CDR3 DNA: TGCGCCAGCAGCCTTCGACCCCCCAGTCGAGGCGAAAAACTGTTTTTT.

This clonotype was seen a handful of times. The chain uses TRBV28 and TRBJ1-2; D possibly corresponds to TRBD1 (5 bases). Trimming shortened V by 2 bases and J by 2 bases, and 12 bases separated the two germline ends. CDR3 size: 15 residues. Germline V CDR1 and CDR2: MDHEN, SYDVKM. In DNA, the CDR3 is TGTGCCAGCAGTTTACGCTCGGCAGGGAACTATGGCTACACCTTC. Translating it yields CASSLRSAGNYGYTF.

This clonotype has at least ten counts. The rearrangement uses TRBV9 and TRBJ2-2; TRBD2 aligns across 12 bases. Germline trimming cut 0 bases from V and 3 bases from J; bases unmatched to any gene: 6. The CDR3 consists of 18 residues. CDR1 and CDR2 from the germline V gene are SGDLS and YYNGEE. CDR3 in amino acids: CASSVEKLAGGYTGELFF. In DNA form, the CDR3 reads TGTGCCAGCAGCGTAGAGAAGCTAGCGGGAGGGTACACCGGGGAGCTGTTTTTT.

This sequence joins TRBV5-1 and TRBJ2-7, with TRBD1 as a possible D gene (6 bases). V lost 4 bases and J 3 bases, leaving 11 bases between the germline ends. The CDR3 extends over 13 amino acids. CDR1 is SGHRS and CDR2 is YFSETQ in the germline V gene. CDR3 coding DNA: TGCGCCAGCAGCCAGGGGACATACTACGAGCAGTACTTC. Its protein is CASSQGTYYEQYF.

This clonotype was seen repeatedly, ten times or more. The chain joins TRBV29-1 to TRBJ1-2, with 9 bases aligning to TRBD1. The CDR3 contains 14 residues. V lost 2 bases, J lost 4 bases, and 5 bases stayed unmatched. CDR1 SQVTM and CDR2 ANQGSEA come from the germline V gene. The CDR3 bases are TGCAGCGTTGAACTCACAGGGGGCGTCTATGGCTACACCTTC. Encoded protein: CSVELTGGVYGYTF.

This clonotype has a count of ten or more. V and J are TRBV20-1 and TRBJ2-1; D remains unclear. Per the germline V gene, CDR1 is DFQATT and CDR2 is SNEGSKA (reference sequence). V dropped 3 bases and J dropped 8 bases, with 17 bases sitting between them. The CDR3 covers 14 residues. The CDR3 reads CSASNPSSVDEQFF. CDR3 DNA: TGCAGTGCTAGCAACCCCTCCTCGGTGGATGAGCAGTTCTTC.

Comment on this clonotype: Just one base apart from a much larger clone, this may be a read error. V and J are TRBV9 and TRBJ1-2, with a possible D match to TRBD1 (5 bases). The germline CDR1 and CDR2 sequences are SGDLS and YYNGEE. Trimming stripped 9 bases from V and 4 bases from J, with 13 bases between. CDR3 length: 12 amino acids. In nucleotides, the CDR3 is TGTGCCATCAGTGACAGATCCTATGGCTACACCTTC. This codes for CAISDRSYGYTF. Looking up the rest from reference TRBV9 and TRBJ1-2 gives the full variable domain: DSGVTQTPKHLITATGQRVTLRCSPRSGDLSVYWYQQSLDQGLQFLIQYYNGEERAKGNILERFSAQQFPDLHSELNLSSLELGDSALYFCAISDRSYGYTFGSGTRLTVV.

J is TRBJ2-7 and V is TRBV27, with 9 bases that match TRBD1. V gave up 4 bases and J gave up 6 bases; unmatched junction bases: 7. CDR3 size: 14 residues. Germline assignment: CDR1 MNHEY and CDR2 SMNVEV (reference sequence). As DNA, the CDR3 is TGTGCCAGCAGTTCACCGGGACAGGGAGTCGAGCAGTACTTC. It encodes CASSSPGQGVEQYF.

This clonotype occurred many times. The chain employs TRBV19 and TRBJ1-2; D is uncertain. The germline CDR1 and CDR2 sequences are LNHDA and SQIVND (reference sequence). Trimming removed 5 bases from V and 1 base from J, with 5 bases in between. This CDR3 has 12 amino acids. The CDR3 DNA follows: TGTGCCAGTAGTTACGGTAACTATGGCTACACCTTC. Protein sequence: CASSYGNYGYTF.